The clone carrying this TCR beta chain was seen at least ten times. Other DNA sequences within the sample encode an identical CDR3. Original processing notes: The authors estimated nucleated cell counts from reference gene primer amplification. Clones were read by immunoSEQ multiplex PCR, and TCRdb kept only the in-frame ones, dropping some. V and J calls and clone size are those listed in that table; D and trimming were worked out from the DNA. This sample has approximately 300,000 clones, with roughly 84% found just once. The data were obtained in a study of blood T cell repertoires in COVID-19. For the study at large: Italy, Spain and the United States were the sources of the convalescent and acute COVID-19 samples.

The sequence was obtained from a man aged 50 or older with active or convalescent COVID-19. The sequenced material came from peripheral blood.

As DNA, the CDR3 is TGTGCCAGTAGGGGGCGAGGCTACAATGAGCAGTTCTTC. Its protein product is CASRGRGYNEQFF. The V gene is TRBV19, the J gene TRBJ2-1, with D perhaps TRBD1 (5 bases). This CDR3 has 13 residues. Germline CDR1 and CDR2: LNHDA and SQIVND (reference sequence). Trimming left V 6 bases short and J 3 bases short, with 9 bases between.